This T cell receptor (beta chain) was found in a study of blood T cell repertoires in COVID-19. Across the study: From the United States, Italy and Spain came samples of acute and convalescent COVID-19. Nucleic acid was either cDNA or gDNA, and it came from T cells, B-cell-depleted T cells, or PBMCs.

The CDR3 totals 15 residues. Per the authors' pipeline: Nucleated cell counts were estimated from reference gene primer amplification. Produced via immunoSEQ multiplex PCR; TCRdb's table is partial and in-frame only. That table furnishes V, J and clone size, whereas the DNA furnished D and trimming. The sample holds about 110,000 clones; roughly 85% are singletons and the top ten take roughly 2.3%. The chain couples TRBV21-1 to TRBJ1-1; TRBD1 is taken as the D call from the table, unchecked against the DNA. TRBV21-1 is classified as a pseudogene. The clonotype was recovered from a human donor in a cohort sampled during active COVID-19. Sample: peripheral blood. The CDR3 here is CASSNRDRMNTEAFF. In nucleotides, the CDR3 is TGTGCCAGCAGCAATAGGGACAGGATGAACACTGAAGCTTTCTTT.